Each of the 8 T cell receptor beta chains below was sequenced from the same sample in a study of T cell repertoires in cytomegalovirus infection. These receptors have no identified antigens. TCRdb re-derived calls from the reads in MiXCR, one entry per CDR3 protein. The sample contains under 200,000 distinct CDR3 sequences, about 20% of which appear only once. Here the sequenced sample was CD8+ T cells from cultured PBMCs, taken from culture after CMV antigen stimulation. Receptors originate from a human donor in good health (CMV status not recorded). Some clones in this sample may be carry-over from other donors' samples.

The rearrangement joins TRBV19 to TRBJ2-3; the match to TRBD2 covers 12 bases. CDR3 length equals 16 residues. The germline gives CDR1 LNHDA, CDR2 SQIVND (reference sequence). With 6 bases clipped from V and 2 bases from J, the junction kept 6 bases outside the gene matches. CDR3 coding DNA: TGTGCCAGTAGACGGACTAGCGGGGCGCTCACAGATACGCAGTATTTT. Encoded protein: CASRRTSGALTDTQYF.

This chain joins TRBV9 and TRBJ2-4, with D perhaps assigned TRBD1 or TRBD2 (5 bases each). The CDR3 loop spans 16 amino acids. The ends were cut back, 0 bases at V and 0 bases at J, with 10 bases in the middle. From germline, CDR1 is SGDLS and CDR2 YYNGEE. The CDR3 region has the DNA TGTGCCAGCAGCGTAGATGGGGGTTTAGCCAAAAACATTCAGTACTTC. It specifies CASSVDGGLAKNIQYF.

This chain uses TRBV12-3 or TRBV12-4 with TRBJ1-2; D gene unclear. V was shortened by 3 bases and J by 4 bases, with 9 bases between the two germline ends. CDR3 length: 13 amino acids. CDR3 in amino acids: CASSFRGGYGYTF. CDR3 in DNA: TGTGCCAGCAGTTTTCGAGGAGGCTATGGCTACACCTTC.

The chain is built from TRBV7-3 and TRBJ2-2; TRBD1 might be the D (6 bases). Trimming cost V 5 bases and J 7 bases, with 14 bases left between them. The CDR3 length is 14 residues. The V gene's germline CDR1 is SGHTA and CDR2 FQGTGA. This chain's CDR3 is CASSRGHSSGELFF. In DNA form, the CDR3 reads TGTGCCAGCAGCCGGGGACATAGCAGCGGGGAGCTGTTTTTT.

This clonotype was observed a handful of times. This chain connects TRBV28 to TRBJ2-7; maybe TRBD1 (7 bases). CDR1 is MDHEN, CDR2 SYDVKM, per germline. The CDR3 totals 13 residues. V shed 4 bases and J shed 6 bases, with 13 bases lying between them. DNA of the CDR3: TGTGCCAGCAGTTCCGCAGGGGGGTTCGAGCAGTACTTC. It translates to CASSSAGGFEQYF.

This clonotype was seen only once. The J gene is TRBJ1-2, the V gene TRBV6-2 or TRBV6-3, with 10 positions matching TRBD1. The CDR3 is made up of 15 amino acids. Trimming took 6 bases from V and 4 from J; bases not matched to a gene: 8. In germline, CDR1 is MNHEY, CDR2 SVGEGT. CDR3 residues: CASSEPGQGFYGYTF. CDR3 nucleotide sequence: TGTGCCAGCAGCGAACCGGGACAGGGGTTCTATGGCTACACCTTC.

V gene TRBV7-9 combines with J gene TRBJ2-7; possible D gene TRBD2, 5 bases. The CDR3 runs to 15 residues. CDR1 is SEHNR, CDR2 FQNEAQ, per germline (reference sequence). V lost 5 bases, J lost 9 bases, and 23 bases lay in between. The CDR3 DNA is TGTGCCAGCAGCCCACCCATGACCGGGGTACTCGGGCAGTACTTC. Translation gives CASSPPMTGVLGQYF.

CDR3 DNA: TGTGCCAGCAGCTTAGGCGGGACACCCGAAGGAGAAAAACTGTTTTTT. It specifies CASSLGGTPEGEKLFF. The chain employs TRBV7-9 and TRBJ1-4; D possibly corresponds to TRBD1 (6 bases). Germline V gene lookup returns CDR1 SEHNR and CDR2 FQNEAQ (reference sequence). This CDR3 contains 16 residues. Trimming removed 1 base at V and 8 bases at J, with 17 bases between.